This T cell receptor beta chain stems from a study of cytotoxic CD8 clonotypes in ibrutinib-treated CLL. Study at large: Around 12 relapsed/refractory, more than 14 treatment-naive; 17 IGHV unmutated.

J gave up 8 bases and V 6 bases, and 13 bases lay outside the gene matches. Germline V gene data show CDR1 as MDHEN and CDR2 as SYDVKM. The CDR3 totals 15 residues. This clone was picked up a small number of times. Method: immunoSEQ multiplex PCR; TCRdb's copy keeps in-frame clones and lacks some. The sample holds over 100,000 clones, approximately 58% seen once. Genomic DNA in an amount of around 2 micrograms was extracted from cryopreserved PBMCs and used for the preparation of TCR beta libraries. The chain is built from TRBV28 and TRBJ1-2, with 9 positions matching TRBD1. Source: PBMCs, taken after 24 months of ibrutinib treatment. This clonotype originated in a human donor with chronic lymphocytic leukemia. CDR3 residues: CASSLTRDRVTGYTF. Written as DNA, the CDR3 is TGTGCCAGCAGCCTTACCCGGGACAGGGTAACCGGCTACACCTTC.